This TCR beta chain originates from a study of blood T cell repertoires in COVID-19. Study overall: The analysed material was cDNA or gDNA that came from T cells, B-cell-depleted T cells, or PBMCs.

The germline V gene has CDR1 SGHAT and CDR2 FQNNGV. The CDR3 sequence is 16 residues long. V trimming: 0 bases; J trimming: 1 base; junction bases outside the gene matches: 1. How the authors handled the data: Amplification with reference gene primers provided the estimates of nucleated cell counts. Profiling relied on immunoSEQ multiplex PCR, and the TCRdb table lists in-frame clones only, not all of them. V, J and clone size are those of that table, while D and trimming were read from the DNA. This sample has approximately 75,000 clones, with 65% to 85% found just once. The Seattle patients, enrolled during active infection, were followed longitudinally.

The chain uses TRBV11-2 and TRBJ1-4; 8 nucleotides match TRBD1. Sequencing was carried out using peripheral blood. The receptor was derived from a man aged 45-60 years with COVID-19, enrolled during active disease. CDR3 sequence: CASSLDTGGTNEKLFF. The DNA of the CDR3 is TGTGCCAGCAGCTTAGACACAGGGGGAACTAATGAAAAACTGTTTTTT.